The source of this T cell receptor beta chain is a study of prognosis after radiotherapy for stage I lung cancer. Two rounds of multiplex PCR amplified TCR beta CDR3 from genomic DNA. Specific primers for each TRBV and TRBJ gene were what first-round PCR used. TCRdb re-called the multiplex PCR reads through MiXCR, storing one row per CDR3 protein. In the table there are some 15,000 distinct CDR3 sequences, about 27% of which are singletons. This clonotype was counted ten times or more. Germline V gives CDR1 MDHEN, CDR2 SYDVKM. The CDR3 runs to 13 residues. The V segment lost 6 bases and the J segment 6 bases; nucleotides outside the gene matches: 3.

This receptor was obtained from a donor over 45 with non-small cell lung cancer. The sequences come from PBMCs, collected before or after stereotactic body radiation therapy (not recorded which). This chain joins TRBV28 and TRBJ1-4, with 8 bases identical to TRBD1. The CDR3 DNA reads TGTGCCAGCAGAGGACAGGGAGATGAAAAACTGTTTTTT. This gives the protein CASRGQGDEKLFF.